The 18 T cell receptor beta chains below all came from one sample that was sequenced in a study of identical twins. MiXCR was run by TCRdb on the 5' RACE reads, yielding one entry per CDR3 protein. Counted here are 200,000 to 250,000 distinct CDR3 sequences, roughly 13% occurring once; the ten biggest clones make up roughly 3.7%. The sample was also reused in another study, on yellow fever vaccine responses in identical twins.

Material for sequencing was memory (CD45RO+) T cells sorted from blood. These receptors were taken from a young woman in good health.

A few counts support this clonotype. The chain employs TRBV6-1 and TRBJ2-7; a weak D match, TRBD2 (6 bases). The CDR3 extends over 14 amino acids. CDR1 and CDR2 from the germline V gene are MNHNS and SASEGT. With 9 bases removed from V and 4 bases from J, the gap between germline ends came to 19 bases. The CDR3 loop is CASISASGGYEQYF. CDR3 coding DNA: TGTGCCAGTATCTCGGCCAGCGGAGGGTACGAGCAGTACTTC.

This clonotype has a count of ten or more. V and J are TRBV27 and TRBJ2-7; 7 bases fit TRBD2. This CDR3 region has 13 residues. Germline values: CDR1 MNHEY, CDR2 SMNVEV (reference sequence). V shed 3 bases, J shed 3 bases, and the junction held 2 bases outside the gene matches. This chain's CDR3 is CASSFGGGYEQYF. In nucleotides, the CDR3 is TGTGCCAGCAGTTTTGGGGGGGGCTACGAGCAGTACTTC.

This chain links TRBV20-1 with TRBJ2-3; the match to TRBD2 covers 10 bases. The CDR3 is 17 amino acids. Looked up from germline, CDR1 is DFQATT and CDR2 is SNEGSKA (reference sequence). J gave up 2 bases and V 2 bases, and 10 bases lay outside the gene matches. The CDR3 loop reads CSARLLAGTPPTDTQYF. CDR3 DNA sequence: TGCAGTGCTAGATTACTAGCGGGAACACCCCCCACAGATACGCAGTATTTT.

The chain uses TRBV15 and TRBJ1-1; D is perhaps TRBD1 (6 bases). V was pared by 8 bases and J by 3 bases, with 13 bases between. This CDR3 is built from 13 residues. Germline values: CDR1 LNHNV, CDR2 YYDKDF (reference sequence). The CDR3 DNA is TGTGCCACCGGCTGGACAGTTTACACTGAAGCTTTCTTT. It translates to CATGWTVYTEAFF. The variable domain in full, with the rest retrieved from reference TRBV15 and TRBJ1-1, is DAMVIQNPRYQVTQFGKPVTLSCSQTLNHNVMYWYQQKSSQAPKLLFHYYDKDFNNEADTPDNFQSRRPNTSFCFLDIRSPGLGDTAMYLCATGWTVYTEAFFGQGTRLTVV.

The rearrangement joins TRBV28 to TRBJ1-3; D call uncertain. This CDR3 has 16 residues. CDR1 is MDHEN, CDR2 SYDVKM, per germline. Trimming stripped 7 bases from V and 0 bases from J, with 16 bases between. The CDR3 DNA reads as TGTGCCAGCACCTCCGGGCGGGGAAACTCTGGAAACACCATATATTTT. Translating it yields CASTSGRGNSGNTIYF.

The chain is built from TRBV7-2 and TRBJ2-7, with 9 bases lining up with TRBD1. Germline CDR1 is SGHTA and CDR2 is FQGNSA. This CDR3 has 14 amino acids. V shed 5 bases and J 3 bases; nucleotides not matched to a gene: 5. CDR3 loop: CASSERQGGYEQYF. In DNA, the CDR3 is TGTGCCAGCAGCGAAAGACAGGGGGGCTACGAGCAGTACTTC. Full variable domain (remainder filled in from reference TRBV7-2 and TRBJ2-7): GAGVSQSPSNKVTEKGKDVELRCDPISGHTALYWYRQSLGQGLEFLIYFQGNSAPDKSGLPSDRFSAERTGGSVSTLTIQRTQQEDSAVYLCASSERQGGYEQYFGPGTRLTVT.

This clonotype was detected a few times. CDR3 amino acids: CASSQHKNTEAFF. The DNA of the CDR3 is TGTGCCAGCAGTCAACACAAGAACACTGAAGCTTTCTTT. The V and J genes are TRBV6-6 and TRBJ1-1; D unclear. Germline assignment: CDR1 MNHNY and CDR2 SVGAGI (reference sequence). CDR3 length: 13 residues. V lost 5 bases and J 1 base, leaving 8 bases between the germline ends.

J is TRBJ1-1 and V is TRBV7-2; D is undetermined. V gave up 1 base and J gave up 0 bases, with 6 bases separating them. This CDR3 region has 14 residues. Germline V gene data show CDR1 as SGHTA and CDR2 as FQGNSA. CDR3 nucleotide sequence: TGTGCCAGCAGCTTAGAGTTGATGAACACTGAAGCTTTCTTT. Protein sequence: CASSLELMNTEAFF.

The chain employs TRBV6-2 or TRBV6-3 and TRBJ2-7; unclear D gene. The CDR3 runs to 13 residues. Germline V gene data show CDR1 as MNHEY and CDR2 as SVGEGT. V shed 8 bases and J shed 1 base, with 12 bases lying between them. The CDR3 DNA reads TGTGCCAGCTACTCTACCTCGTCCTACGAGCAGTACTTC. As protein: CASYSTSSYEQYF.

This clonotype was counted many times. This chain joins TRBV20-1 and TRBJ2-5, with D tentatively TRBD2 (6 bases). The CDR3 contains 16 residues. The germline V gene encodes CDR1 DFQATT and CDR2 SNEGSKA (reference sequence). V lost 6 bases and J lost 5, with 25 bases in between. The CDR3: CSAGAGSSVTRETQYF. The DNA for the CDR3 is TGCAGTGCCGGGGCGGGATCGAGTGTAACCCGGGAGACCCAGTACTTC.

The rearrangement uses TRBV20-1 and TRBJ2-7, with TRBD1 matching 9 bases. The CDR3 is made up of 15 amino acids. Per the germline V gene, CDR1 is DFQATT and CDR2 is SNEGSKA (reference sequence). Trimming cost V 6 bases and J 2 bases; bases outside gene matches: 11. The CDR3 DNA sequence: TGCAGTGCCAACCCTTCGGGACAGGGTGCCTACGAGCAGTACTTC. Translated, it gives CSANPSGQGAYEQYF.

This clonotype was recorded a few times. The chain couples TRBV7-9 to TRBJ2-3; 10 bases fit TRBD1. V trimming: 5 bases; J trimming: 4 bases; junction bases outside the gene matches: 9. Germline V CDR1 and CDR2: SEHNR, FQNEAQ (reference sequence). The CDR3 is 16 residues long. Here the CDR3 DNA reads TGTGCCAGCAGCAACGACAGGGGGCGAGGGTCAGATACGCAGTATTTT. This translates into CASSNDRGRGSDTQYF.

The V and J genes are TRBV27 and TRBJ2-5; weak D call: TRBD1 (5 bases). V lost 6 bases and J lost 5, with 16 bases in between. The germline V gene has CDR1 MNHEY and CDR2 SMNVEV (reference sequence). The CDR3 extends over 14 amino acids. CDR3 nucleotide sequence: TGTGCCAGCAGGCAAACGGTGTGGGGCGAGACCCAGTACTTC. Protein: CASRQTVWGETQYF.

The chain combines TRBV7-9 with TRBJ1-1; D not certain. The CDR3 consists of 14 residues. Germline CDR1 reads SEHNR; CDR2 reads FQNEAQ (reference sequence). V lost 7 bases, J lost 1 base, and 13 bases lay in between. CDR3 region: CASTNLGENTEAFF. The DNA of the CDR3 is TGTGCCAGCACCAATTTAGGTGAGAACACTGAAGCTTTCTTT.

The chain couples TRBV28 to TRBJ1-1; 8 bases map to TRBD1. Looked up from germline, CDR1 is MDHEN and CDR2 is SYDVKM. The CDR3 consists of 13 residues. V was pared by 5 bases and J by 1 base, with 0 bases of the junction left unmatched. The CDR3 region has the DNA TGTGCCAGCAGTGACAGGGGGAACACTGAAGCTTTCTTT. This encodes CASSDRGNTEAFF.

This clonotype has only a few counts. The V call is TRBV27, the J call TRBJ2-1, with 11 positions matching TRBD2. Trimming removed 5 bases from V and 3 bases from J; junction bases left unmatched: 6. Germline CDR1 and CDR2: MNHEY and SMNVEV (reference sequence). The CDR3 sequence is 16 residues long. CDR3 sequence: CASSPRLAGYYNEQFF. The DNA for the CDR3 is TGTGCCAGCAGTCCACGACTAGCGGGGTACTACAATGAGCAGTTCTTC.

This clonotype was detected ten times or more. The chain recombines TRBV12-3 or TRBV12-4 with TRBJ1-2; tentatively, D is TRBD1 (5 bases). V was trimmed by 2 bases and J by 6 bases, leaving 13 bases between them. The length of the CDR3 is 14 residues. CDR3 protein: CASSLLEGGDGYTF. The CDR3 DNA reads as TGTGCCAGCAGTTTACTAGAGGGAGGGGATGGCTACACCTTC.

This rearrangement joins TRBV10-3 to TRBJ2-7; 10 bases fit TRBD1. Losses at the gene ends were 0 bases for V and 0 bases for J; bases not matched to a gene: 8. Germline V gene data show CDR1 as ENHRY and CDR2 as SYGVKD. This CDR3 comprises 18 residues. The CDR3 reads CAISESTGQGPISYEQYF. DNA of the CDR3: TGTGCCATCAGTGAGTCGACGGGACAGGGGCCGATCTCCTACGAGCAGTACTTC.